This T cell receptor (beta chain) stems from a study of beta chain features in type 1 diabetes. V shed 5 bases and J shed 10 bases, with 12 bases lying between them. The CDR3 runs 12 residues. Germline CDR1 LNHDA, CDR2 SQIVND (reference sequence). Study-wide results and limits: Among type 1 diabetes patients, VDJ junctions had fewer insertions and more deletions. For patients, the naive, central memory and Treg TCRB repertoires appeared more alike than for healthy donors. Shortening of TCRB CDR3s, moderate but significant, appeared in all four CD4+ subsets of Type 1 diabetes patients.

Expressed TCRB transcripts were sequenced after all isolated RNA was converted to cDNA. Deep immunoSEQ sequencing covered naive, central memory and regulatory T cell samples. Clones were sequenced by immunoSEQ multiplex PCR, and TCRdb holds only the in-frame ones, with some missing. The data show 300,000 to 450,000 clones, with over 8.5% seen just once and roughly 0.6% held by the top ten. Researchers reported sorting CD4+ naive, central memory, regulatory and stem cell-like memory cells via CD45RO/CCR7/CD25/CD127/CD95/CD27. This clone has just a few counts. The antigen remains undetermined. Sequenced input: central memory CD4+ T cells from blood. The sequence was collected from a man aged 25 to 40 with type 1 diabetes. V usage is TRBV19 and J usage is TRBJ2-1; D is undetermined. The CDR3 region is CASSSGMSEQFF. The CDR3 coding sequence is TGTGCCAGTAGTTCCGGAATGAGCGAGCAGTTCTTC. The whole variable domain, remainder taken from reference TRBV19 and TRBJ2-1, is DGGITQSPKYLFRKEGQNVTLSCEQNLNHDAMYWYRQDPGQGLRLIYYSQIVNDFQKGDIAEGYSVSREKKESFPLTVTSAQKNPTAFYLCASSSGMSEQFFGPGTRLTVL.